This T cell receptor (beta chain) appears in the sequencing data of a study of regulatory T cells in long-lasting Graves disease. Study observations and caveats: Limited samples may have lowered accuracy.

As for time point: newly diagnosed GD, antithyroid drugs for less than 3 months. Generation of the TCR library employed RNA extracted from PBMCs. Researchers made TCR beta libraries by using iRepertoire HTBI primers and running Arm-PCR on CDR3 regions. TCRdb re-derived calls from the multiplex PCR reads in MiXCR, one entry per CDR3 protein. The sample lists about 430,000 distinct CDR3 sequences, 15% occurring once. V dropped 2 bases and J dropped 6 bases, with 19 bases sitting between them. The CDR3 covers 16 residues. This clonotype was found a few times. Antigen unknown. These data are also associated with another study on T cells in Graves' hyperthyroidism and ophthalmopathy.

The J gene is TRBJ1-1, the V gene TRBV12-3 or TRBV12-4; D may be TRBD1 (5 bases). The TCR comes from a woman between 40 and 55 years old with Graves disease. The material sequenced was peripheral blood mononuclear cells (PBMCs), taken at new diagnosis, from a patient treated with antithyroid drugs. The CDR3 DNA reads as TGTGCCAGCAGTTTAAGTCTCGGCGGGGGTGTCCCTGAAGCTTTCTTT. This translates into CASSLSLGGGVPEAFF.